Below, one T cell receptor (beta chain) is given with its context. This sample is drawn from a study of shared clonotypes between healthy human individuals. Per the germline V gene, CDR1 is LNHDA and CDR2 is SQIVND (reference sequence). This CDR3 is built from 16 residues. Trimming pared 3 bases from V and 0 bases from J, leaving 15 bases between. Some clones are missing from TCRdb's copy, which holds only in-frame ones; the method was immunoSEQ multiplex PCR. This table holds around 1.9 million clones, 85% to 95% found once. Naivety among CD8 cells was defined by CD45RO negativity and positive CCR7 selection, thereby excluding terminally differentiated effector memory CD45RA+ cells.

The clonotype originates from a man aged 18-30 years in good health. Some clones in this sample may be carry-over from other donors' samples. The sequenced material came from naive CD8+ T cells from PBMCs. The chain joins TRBV19 to TRBJ2-7, with D unclear. The CDR3 DNA follows: TGTGCCAGTAGTATGAGTTTCTCTAGGAGCTCCTACGAGCAGTACTTC. Its translation: CASSMSFSRSSYEQYF.